Sequencing of this T cell receptor (beta chain) was carried out in a study of human T cells and chemical hapten exposure. At least ten counts were recorded for this clonotype. Unique molecular identifiers were affixed to discrete cDNA molecules within the library. A single record per CDR3 protein comes from TCRdb applying MiXCR to the RACE reads. The sample lists tens of thousands of distinct CDR3 sequences; about 11% were seen once. Time point reported: patch test 1, 2 weeks after DPC sensitization. As to treatment: therapeutic diphenylcyclopropenone sensitization with weekly scalp DPC. The germline CDR1 and CDR2 sequences are SEHNR and FQNEAQ (reference sequence). V was shortened by 5 bases and J by 6 bases, with 7 bases between the two germline ends. The CDR3 contains 11 residues.

V usage is TRBV7-9 and J usage is TRBJ1-1; D unresolved. This specimen consisted of whole blood, obtained in connection with sensitization to the hapten diphenylcyclopropenone (DPC). The TCR originated in a woman aged 55-69 years with alopecia areata. Some clones in this sample may be carry-over from other donors' samples. CDR3 bases: TGTGCCAGCAGCGGACTCGCTGAAGCTTTCTTT. Protein sequence: CASSGLAEAFF. The whole variable domain, remainder taken from reference TRBV7-9 and TRBJ1-1, is DTGVSQNPRHKITKRGQNVTFRCDPISEHNRLYWYRQTLGQGPEFLTYFQNEAQLEKSRLLSDRFSAERPKGSFSTLEIQRTEQGDSAMYLCASSGLAEAFFGQGTRLTVV.